Here is one T cell receptor beta chain with its context. Its antigen remains unknown. TCRdb reanalysed the 5' RACE reads using MiXCR and keeps one entry per CDR3 protein. This sample has around 250,000 distinct CDR3 sequences, with 15% found just once. The sample comes from a study of T-cell memory formation after mild COVID-19. Overall study results and limits: Detection of some responders pre-infection suggested pre-existing cross-reactive memory T cells participated. Clones that contracted from day 15 to 85 had balanced CD4/CD8; later expanders were CD4+ biased.

The CDR3 has 14 amino acids. Germline CDR1 reads SGHTA; CDR2 reads FQGNSA. With 7 bases clipped from V and 5 bases from J, the junction kept 10 bases outside the gene matches. The chain has TRBV7-2 and TRBJ2-7; TRBD1 agrees at 8 bases. This receptor was obtained from an adult woman who had mild COVID-19 (a few samples of this study predate the infection). Cell type and time point are not known. Sequencing used PBMCs or a T cell subset sorted from them (not recorded which). DNA of the CDR3: TGTGCCAGCAACCCAGGGGGCAGCGGCCACGAGCAGTACTTC. Protein sequence: CASNPGGSGHEQYF.